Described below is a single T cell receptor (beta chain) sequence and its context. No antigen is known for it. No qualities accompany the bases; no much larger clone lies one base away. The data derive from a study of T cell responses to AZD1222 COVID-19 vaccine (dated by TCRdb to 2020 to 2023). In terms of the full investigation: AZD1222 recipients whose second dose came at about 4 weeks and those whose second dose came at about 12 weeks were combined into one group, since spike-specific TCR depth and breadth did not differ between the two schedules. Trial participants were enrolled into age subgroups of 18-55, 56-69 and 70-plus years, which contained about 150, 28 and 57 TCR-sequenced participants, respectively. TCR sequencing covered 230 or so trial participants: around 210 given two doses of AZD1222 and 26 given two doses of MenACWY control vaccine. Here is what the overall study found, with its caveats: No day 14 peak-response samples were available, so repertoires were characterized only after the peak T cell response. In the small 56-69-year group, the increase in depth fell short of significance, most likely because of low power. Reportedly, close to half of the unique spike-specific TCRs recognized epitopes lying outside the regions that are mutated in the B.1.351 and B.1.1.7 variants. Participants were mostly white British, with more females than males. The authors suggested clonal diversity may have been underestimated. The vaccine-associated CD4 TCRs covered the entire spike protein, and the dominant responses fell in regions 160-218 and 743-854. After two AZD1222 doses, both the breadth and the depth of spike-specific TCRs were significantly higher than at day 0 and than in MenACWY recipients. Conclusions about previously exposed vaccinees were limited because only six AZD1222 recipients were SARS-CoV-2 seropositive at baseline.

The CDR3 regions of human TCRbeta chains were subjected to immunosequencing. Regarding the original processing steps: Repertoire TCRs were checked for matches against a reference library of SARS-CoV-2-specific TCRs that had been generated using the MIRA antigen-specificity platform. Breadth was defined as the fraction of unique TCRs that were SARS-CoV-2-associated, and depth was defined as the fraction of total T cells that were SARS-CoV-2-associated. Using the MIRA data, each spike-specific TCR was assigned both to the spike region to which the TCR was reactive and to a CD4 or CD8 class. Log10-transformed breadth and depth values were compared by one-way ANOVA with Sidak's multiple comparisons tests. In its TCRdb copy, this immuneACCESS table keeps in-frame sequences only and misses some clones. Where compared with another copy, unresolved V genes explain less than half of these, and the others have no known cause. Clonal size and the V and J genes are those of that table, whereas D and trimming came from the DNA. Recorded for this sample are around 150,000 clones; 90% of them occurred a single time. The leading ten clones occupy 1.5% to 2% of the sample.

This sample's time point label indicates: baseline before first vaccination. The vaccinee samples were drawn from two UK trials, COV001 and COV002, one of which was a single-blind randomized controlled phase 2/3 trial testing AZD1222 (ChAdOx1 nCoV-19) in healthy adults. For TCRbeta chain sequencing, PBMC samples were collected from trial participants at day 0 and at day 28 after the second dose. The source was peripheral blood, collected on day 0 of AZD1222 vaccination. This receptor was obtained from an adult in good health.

The CDR3 reads as follows: CASRPTSGGNTGELFF. In nucleotides, the sequence is TGCGCCAGCAGACCCACTAGCGGGGGGAACACCGGGGAGCTGTTTTTT. The rearrangement joined TRBV4-1 to TRBJ2-2, and TRBD2 aligns with 11 junction nucleotides. CDR3 length: 16 amino acids, cysteine to phenylalanine. Only the CDR3 portion is preserved as DNA: 48 bases, with reading frame beginning at the first base. Based on the germline V gene, the CDR1 and CDR2 sequences are MGHRA and YSYEKL. Trimming accounts for 6 bases at V and 1 base at J, while the number of junction bases matched to no gene is 4.